The rows below give T cell receptor beta chains drawn from one sample of a study of T cells in Graves' hyperthyroidism and ophthalmopathy. TCRdb called the multiplex PCR reads again in MiXCR, with one record for every CDR3 protein. Among 600,000 to 650,000 distinct CDR3 sequences listed, less than 25% were seen once. Sequencing input: blood. The receptor set was obtained from a man aged 30-40 years with Graves' ophthalmopathy. Each CDR3 is given without its conserved first and last residue. A row's size may be missing; if present it is once, few, many or a size class.

v_call	clone_size	cdr3_length	j_call	cdr3_aa
TRBV28	.	13	TRBJ1-5	ASSLRQGSYQPQH
TRBV19	once	11	TRBJ2-1	ASSPTGATGQF
TRBV27	few	10	TRBJ2-7	ASSSTAYEQY
TRBV6-2/TRBV6-3	.	11	TRBJ2-1	ASGSSRFDEQF
TRBV11-2	few	12	TRBJ2-5	ASSLDQAAQTQY
TRBV6-2/TRBV6-3	few	19	TRBJ1-4	ASSYSGQGRIQIRTNEKLF
TRBV6-1	.	16	TRBJ2-7	ASRKSGLAGDYSYEQY
TRBV20-1	few	13	TRBJ2-3	SAHYEGLLTDTQY
TRBV10-3	few	11	TRBJ1-2	AISDNREDGYT
TRBV11-3	few	16	TRBJ2-3	ASSTPPGLAENTDTQY
TRBV12-3/TRBV12-4	few	12	TRBJ2-1	ASSLLAGGREQF
TRBV28	few	16	TRBJ1-1	ASSLPGEGKGFDTEAF
TRBV12-3/TRBV12-4	many	11	TRBJ1-1	ANGEGLNTEAF
TRBV20-1	.	11	TRBJ2-1	SARVGGDNEQF
TRBV24-1	.	12	TRBJ2-3	ATSKGNKGDTQY
TRBV10-3	few	13	TRBJ1-3	AISRTGSGGNTIY
TRBV12-3/TRBV12-4	.	12	TRBJ2-2	ASTQDRSTGELF
TRBV20-1	many	11	TRBJ1-1	SASGQANTEAF
TRBV27	many	12	TRBJ2-7	ASSPRAGNYEQY
TRBV11-2	few	12	TRBJ2-7	ASSLVVGGGEQY
TRBV20-1	few	9	TRBJ2-7	SASGRDEQY
TRBV5-1	many	13	TRBJ2-1	ASSVEASDLREQF
TRBV28	.	16	TRBJ2-3	ASSFATSVQDSTDTQY
TRBV7-6	many	12	TRBJ2-7	ASNWGQSSYEQY
TRBV12-5	few	13	TRBJ1-1	ASGLVPLPNTEAF
TRBV24-1	few	14	TRBJ2-2	ATSDWLAGENGELF
TRBV3-1	.	13	TRBJ2-2	ASSQTSGNIGELF
TRBV5-8	.	12	TRBJ1-1	ASSRAPRGTEAF
TRBV28	many	11	TRBJ1-1	ASRSGTGGEAF
TRBV28	.	13	TRBJ1-3	ASSDTGGGGNTIY
TRBV6-1	once	14	TRBJ1-5	ASSDWWDMGNQPQH
TRBV28	.	12	TRBJ2-1	ASSPGLAGDEEF
TRBV28	.	15	TRBJ2-2	ASSLTSGAGGAGELF
TRBV24-1	.	18	TRBJ2-1	ATSDYGGAGAGNSYNEQF
TRBV2	few	11	TRBJ1-1	ASSQTGNTGAF
TRBV6-2/TRBV6-3	.	12	TRBJ2-5	ASSPFGLQETQY
TRBV5-6	once	13	TRBJ1-3	ASSLGQGYPNTIY
TRBV20-1	few	14	TRBJ2-5	SATLGTSGRSKTQY
TRBV20-1	.	11	TRBJ2-1	SASPRDYNEQF
TRBV7-2	few	11	TRBJ1-6	ASSWYSDSPLH
TRBV4-1	.	16	TRBJ2-3	ASSLLPLAGAYTDTQY
TRBV5-1	few	13	TRBJ2-5	ASSFLTGQGVVGD
TRBV14	.	15	TRBJ2-2	ASSHGYGSFNTGELF
TRBV28	.	12	TRBJ2-3	ASSLNGNADTQY
TRBV11-2	.	12	TRBJ1-2	ASSLGLGAVSYT
TRBV7-2	few	13	TRBJ2-7	ASSWTSGDGYEQY
TRBV7-3	.	14	TRBJ2-5	ASSSGTSGRTETQY
TRBV6-1	few	9	TRBJ2-7	ATGLGDEQY
TRBV30	many	13	TRBJ2-3	AWNEYGRPTDTQY
TRBV7-2	.	10	TRBJ1-6	ASSLGVTPLH
TRBV25-1	.	14	TRBJ2-2	ASSALLAWNTGELF
TRBV20-1	many	12	TRBJ2-1	SARGWGSYNEQF
TRBV12-3/TRBV12-4	many	11	TRBJ2-1	ASSLDGGNEQF